The entry below gives a single TCR beta chain sequence along with its context. The data originate from a study of blood T cell repertoires in COVID-19. Looking at the study overall: Samples came from the United States, Italy and Spain, spanning acute and convalescent COVID-19.

CDR1 SGHTA and CDR2 FQGNSA come from the germline V gene. Trimming removed 2 bases from V and 4 bases from J, with 8 bases in between. This CDR3 has 13 residues. The protocol was immunoSEQ multiplex PCR, while the TCRdb copy is restricted to in-frame clones and leaves out a portion. The data hold 78,000 or so clones, with roughly nine tenths observed a single time. The TCR comes from a man aged 45-65 years with active or convalescent COVID-19. Sequences were obtained from peripheral blood. The rearrangement joins TRBV7-2 to TRBJ1-2; unclear D gene. The CDR3 here is CASSLLQRYGYTF. The DNA of the CDR3 is TGTGCCAGCAGCTTACTCCAGCGCTATGGCTACACCTTC.